This T cell receptor (beta chain) was retrieved from a study of CD8 T cells in Susac syndrome (dated by TCRdb to the late 2010s). Broadly, across the study: Repertoire sequencing was used to test whether CD8+ T cell activation and differentiation in Susac syndrome was antigen driven. CD8+ T cell repertoire clonality was compared between eleven to twelve healthy donors, approximately 14 Susac syndrome patients and 15 multiple sclerosis patients. Overall results and qualifications from the work: The number of individuals in the TCR sequencing and HLA analysis was acknowledged as relatively small.

Peripheral blood CD8+ and CD4+ T cells from healthy donors, Susac syndrome patients and multiple sclerosis patients were profiled by high-throughput TCR beta sequencing. Multiple sclerosis controls were treatment-naive patients with stable or active relapsing-remitting disease fulfilling revised McDonald criteria. Bulk CD8+ and CD4+ T cells were purified magnetically by negative isolation, whereas CD8+ TEMRA cells were enriched by FACS. Blood was collected in EDTA tubes and processed within 24 hours, with PBMCs isolated through density gradient centrifugation. PBMCs intended for TCR sequencing were cryopreserved in liquid nitrogen and were subsequently thawed in a 37 degrees C water bath. The sorted or isolated CD4+, CD8+ and CD8+ TEMRA cells reached a purity of at least 90%. Cut back by 3 bases and 0 bases, the V and J ends lie 12 bases apart. Including cysteine and phenylalanine, the CDR3 has 15 amino acids. Of all the DNA, just the CDR3 is kept, 45 bases in frame from base 1. CDR1 and CDR2, looked up from the germline V gene, are SQVTM and ANQGSEA.

As concerns this clonotype: Its recognized antigen is unknown. The sample holds no much larger clone one base away, and base qualities are not on file.

RNA was extracted using the RNeasy kit, and about 0.5 to 1 ug of the RNA was reverse transcribed with random hexamers. The immunoSEQ multiplex PCR assay, covering 54 Vbeta and 13 Jbeta segments, was used to amplify TCR beta CDR3 regions. PCR amplification bias was corrected by using a synthetic template baseline for primer optimization and computational correction. The study's processing was this. Reads were annotated to V, D and J genes per IMGT and analyzed with immunoSEQ Analyzer, keeping only productive sequences. To calculate clonality, Shannon entropy was normalized by log2 of the number of productive unique sequences and then subtracted from one. For each patient and control, public and private clones were evaluated among the 100 most prevalent clones. Clones were defined as Susac-specific when absent from the healthy and MS cohorts, from about a thousand published viral clones and from other ImmuneACCESS disease sequences. The public reads were run again by TCRdb, first through fastp at Q25 and then through MiXCR, and only productive beta chains were kept. CDR3 protein sequences are deduplicated, and each keeps its most common genes and DNA. These V and J calls originate from TCRdb's pipeline instead of the authors' own analysis. The sample table holds about 430,000 distinct CDR3 sequences, of which 75% to 90% were seen once. The top ten constitute more than 0.09% of the sample.

The TCR was taken from a human donor with multiple sclerosis. The material sequenced was CD8+ T cells from PBMCs. The chain couples TRBV29-1 to TRBJ2-1, with TRBD1 perhaps the D gene, on 6 matching bases. The sequenced DNA: TGCAGCGTTGACCCTACAGGGTCCTCCTACAATGAGCAGTTCTTC. Its protein product is CSVDPTGSSYNEQFF.